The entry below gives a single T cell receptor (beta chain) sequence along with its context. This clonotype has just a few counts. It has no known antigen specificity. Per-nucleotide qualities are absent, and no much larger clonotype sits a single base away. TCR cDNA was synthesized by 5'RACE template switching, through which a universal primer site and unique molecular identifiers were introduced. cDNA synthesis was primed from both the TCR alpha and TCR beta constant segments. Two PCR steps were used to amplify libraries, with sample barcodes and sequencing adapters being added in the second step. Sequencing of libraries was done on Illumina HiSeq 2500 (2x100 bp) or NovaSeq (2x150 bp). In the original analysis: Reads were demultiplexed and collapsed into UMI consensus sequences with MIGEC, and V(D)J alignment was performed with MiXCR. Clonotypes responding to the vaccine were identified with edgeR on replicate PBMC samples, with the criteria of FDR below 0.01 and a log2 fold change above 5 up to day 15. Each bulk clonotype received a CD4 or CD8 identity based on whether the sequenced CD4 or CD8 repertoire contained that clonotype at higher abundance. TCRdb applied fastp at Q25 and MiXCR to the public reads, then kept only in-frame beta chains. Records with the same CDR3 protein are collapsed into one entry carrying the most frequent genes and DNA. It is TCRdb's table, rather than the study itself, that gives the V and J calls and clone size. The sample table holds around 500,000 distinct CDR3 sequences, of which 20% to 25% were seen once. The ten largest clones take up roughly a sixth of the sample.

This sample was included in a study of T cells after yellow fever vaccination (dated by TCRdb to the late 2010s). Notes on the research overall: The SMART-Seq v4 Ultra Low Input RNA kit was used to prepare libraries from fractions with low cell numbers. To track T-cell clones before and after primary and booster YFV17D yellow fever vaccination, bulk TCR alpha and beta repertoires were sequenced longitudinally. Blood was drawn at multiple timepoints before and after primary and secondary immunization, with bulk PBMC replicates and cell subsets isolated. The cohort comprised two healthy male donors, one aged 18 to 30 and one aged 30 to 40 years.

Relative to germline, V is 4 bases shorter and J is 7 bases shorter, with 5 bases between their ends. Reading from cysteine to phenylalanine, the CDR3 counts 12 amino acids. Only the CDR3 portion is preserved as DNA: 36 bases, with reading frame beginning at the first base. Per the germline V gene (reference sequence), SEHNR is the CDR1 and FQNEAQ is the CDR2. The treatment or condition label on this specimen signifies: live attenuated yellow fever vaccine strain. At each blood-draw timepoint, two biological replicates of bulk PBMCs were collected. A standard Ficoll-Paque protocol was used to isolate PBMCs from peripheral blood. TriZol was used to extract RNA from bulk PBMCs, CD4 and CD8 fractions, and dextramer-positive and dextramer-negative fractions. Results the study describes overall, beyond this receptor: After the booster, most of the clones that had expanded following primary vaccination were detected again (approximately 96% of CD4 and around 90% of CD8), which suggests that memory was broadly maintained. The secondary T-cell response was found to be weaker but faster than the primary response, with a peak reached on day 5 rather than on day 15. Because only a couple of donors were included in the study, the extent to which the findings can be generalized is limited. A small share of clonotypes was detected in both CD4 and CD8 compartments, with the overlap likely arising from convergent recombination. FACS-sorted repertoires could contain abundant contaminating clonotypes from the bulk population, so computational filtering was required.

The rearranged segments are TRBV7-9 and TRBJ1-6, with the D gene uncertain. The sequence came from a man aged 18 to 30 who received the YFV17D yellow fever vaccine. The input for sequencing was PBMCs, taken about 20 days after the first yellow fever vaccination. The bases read TGTGCCAGCAGCTCAATAAATTCACCCCTCCACTTT. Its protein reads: CASSSINSPLHF. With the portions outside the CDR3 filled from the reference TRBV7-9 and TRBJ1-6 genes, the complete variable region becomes DTGVSQNPRHKITKRGQNVTFRCDPISEHNRLYWYRQTLGQGPEFLTYFQNEAQLEKSRLLSDRFSAERPKGSFSTLEIQRTEQGDSAMYLCASSSINSPLHFGNGTRLTVT.